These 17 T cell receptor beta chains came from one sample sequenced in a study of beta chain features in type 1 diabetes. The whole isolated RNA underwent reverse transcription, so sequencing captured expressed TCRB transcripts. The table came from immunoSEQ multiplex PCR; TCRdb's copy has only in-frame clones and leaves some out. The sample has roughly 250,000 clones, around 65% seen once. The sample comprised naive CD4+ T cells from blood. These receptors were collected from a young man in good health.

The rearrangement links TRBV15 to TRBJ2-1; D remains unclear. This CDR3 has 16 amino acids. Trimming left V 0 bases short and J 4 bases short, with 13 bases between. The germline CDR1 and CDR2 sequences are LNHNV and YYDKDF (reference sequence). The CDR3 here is CATSRDRQLLYNEQFF. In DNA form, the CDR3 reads TGTGCCACCAGCAGAGATCGTCAGCTCCTATACAATGAGCAGTTCTTC.

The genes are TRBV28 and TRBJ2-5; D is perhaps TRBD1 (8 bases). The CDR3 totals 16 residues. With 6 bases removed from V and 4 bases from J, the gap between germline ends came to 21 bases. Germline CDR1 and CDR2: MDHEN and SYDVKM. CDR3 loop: CASSLASQGGGETQYF. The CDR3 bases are TGTGCCAGCAGCCTCGCCTCACAGGGGGGGGGAGAGACCCAGTACTTC.

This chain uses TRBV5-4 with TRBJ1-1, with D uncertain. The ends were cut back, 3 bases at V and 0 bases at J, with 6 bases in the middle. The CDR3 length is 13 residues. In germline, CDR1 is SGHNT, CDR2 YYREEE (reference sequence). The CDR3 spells CASSSAMNTEAFF. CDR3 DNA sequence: TGTGCCAGCAGCTCAGCGATGAACACTGAAGCTTTCTTT.

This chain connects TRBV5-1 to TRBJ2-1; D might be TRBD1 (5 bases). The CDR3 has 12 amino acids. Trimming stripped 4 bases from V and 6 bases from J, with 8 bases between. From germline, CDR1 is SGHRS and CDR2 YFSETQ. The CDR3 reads CASSERGNEQFF. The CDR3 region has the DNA TGCGCCAGCAGCGAAAGGGGCAATGAGCAGTTCTTC.

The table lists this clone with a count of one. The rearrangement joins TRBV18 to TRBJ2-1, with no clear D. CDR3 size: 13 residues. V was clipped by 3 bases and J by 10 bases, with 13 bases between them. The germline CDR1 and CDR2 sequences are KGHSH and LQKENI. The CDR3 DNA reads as TGTGCCAGCTCACCGACGACCGCCCAAGAGCAGTTCTTC. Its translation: CASSPTTAQEQFF.

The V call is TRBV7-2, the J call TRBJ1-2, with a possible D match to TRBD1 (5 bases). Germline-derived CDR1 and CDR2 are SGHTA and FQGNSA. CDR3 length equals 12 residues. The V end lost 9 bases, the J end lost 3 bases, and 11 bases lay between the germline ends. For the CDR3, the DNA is TGTGCCAGTACAGGATACCACTATGGCTACACCTTC. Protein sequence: CASTGYHYGYTF. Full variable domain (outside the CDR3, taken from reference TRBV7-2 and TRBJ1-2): GAGVSQSPSNKVTEKGKDVELRCDPISGHTALYWYRQSLGQGLEFLIYFQGNSAPDKSGLPSDRFSAERTGGSVSTLTIQRTQQEDSAVYLCASTGYHYGYTFGSGTRLTVV.

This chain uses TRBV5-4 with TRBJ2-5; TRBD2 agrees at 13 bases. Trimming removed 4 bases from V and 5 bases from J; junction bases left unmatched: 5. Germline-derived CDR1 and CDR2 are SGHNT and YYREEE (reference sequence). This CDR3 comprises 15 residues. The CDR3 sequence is CASSPTSGGTETQYF. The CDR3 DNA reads TGTGCCAGCAGCCCGACTAGCGGGGGGACGGAGACCCAGTACTTC. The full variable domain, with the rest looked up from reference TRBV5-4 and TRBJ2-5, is ETGVTQSPTHLIKTRGQQVTLRCSSQSGHNTVSWYQQALGQGPQFIFQYYREEENGRGNFPPRFSGLQFPNYSSELNVNALELDDSALYLCASSPTSGGTETQYFGPGTRLLVL.

CDR3 sequence (DNA): TGCAGCGTTGAGATCCAGGATCAGAACACCGGGGAGCTGTTTTTT. Protein sequence: CSVEIQDQNTGELFF. V is TRBV29-1 and J is TRBJ2-2; D is undetermined. V was cut by 3 bases and J by 1 base, with 12 bases left in between. Per the germline V gene, CDR1 is SQVTM and CDR2 is ANQGSEA. The CDR3 spans 15 residues.

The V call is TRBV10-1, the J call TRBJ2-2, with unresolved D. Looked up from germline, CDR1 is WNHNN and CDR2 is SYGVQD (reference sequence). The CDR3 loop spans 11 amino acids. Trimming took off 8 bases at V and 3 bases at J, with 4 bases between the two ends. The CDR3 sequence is CASGDTGELFF. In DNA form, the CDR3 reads TGCGCCAGCGGGGACACCGGGGAGCTGTTTTTT.

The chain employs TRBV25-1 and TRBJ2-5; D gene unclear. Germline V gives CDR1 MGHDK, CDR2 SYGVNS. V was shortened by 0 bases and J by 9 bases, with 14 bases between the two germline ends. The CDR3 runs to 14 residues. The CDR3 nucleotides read TGTGCCAGCAGTGAATATCAAAGGACGGGTGCCCAGTACTTC. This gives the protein CASSEYQRTGAQYF.

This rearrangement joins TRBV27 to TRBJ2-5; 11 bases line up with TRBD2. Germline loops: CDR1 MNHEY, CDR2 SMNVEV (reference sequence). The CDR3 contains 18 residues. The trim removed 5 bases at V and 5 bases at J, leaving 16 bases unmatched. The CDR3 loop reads CASSLTSGRRGSWETQYF. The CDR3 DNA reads TGTGCCAGCAGTCTCACTAGCGGGAGAAGGGGGAGTTGGGAGACCCAGTACTTC.

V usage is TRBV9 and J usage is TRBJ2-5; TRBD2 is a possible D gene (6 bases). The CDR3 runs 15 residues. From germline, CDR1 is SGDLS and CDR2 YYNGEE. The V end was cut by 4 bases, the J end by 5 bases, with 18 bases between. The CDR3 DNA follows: TGTGCCAGCAGCTCGCGGGCTAGCGATGTGGAGACCCAGTACTTC. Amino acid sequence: CASSSRASDVETQYF.

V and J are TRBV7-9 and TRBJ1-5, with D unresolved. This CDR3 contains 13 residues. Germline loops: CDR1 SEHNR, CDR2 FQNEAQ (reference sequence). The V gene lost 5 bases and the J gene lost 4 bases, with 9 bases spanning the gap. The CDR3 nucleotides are TGTGCCAGCAGCCGGACGTGGAATCAGCCCCAGCATTTT. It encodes CASSRTWNQPQHF.

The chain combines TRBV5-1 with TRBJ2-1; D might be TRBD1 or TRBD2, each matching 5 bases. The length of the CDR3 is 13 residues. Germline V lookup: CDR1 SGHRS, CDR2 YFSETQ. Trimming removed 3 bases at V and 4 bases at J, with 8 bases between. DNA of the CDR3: TGCGCCAGCAGCTGGGACGGATACAATGAGCAGTTCTTC. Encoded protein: CASSWDGYNEQFF.

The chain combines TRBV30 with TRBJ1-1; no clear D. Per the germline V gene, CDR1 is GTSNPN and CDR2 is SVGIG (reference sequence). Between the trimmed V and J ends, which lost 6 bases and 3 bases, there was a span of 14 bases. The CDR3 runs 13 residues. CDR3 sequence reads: CACTLERYTEAFF. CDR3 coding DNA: TGTGCCTGCACCTTGGAAAGGTACACTGAAGCTTTCTTT. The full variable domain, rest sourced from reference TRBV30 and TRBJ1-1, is SQTIHQWPATLVQPVGSPLSLECTVEGTSNPNLYWYRQAAGRGLQLLFYSVGIGQISSEVPQNLSASRPQDRQFILSSKKLLLSDSGFYLCACTLERYTEAFFGQGTRLTVV.

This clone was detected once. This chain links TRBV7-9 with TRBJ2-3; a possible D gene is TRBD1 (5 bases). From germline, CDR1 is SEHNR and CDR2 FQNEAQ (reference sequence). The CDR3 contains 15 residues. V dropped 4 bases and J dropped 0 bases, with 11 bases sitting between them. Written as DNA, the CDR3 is TGTGCCAGCAGCTCCAGGGCTCCTAGCACAGATACGCAGTATTTT. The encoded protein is CASSSRAPSTDTQYF.

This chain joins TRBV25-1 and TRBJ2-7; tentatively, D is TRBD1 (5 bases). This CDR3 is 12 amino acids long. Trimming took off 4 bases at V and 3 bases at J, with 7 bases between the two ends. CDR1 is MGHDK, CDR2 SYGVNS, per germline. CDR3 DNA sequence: TGTGCCAGCAGTGGACAGCGCTACGAGCAGTACTTC. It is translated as CASSGQRYEQYF.